The 14 T cell receptor beta chains below come from one sample, sequenced in a study of cytomegalovirus exposure and HLA in healthy donors. It was with 60 Vbeta and 13 Jbeta primers that the PCR ran. The data were produced by immunoSEQ multiplex PCR, yet TCRdb's version contains in-frame clones alone and is incomplete. Of 100,000 to 150,000 clones in the sample, under 10% are singletons; the top ten hold roughly 6.4%. The material sequenced was PBMCs. The receptor set was obtained from a woman in her forties in good health and CMV-seropositive.

This clone was seen just once. This chain links TRBV10-1 with TRBJ2-5; 9 bases fit TRBD2. The length of the CDR3 is 20 residues. V shed 5 bases, J shed 1 base, and the junction held 20 bases outside the gene matches. CDR1 is WNHNN and CDR2 is SYGVQD in the germline V gene (reference sequence). CDR3 nucleotides: TGCGCCAGCAGTCCTCCAAAATCTCGCGGGGGGGCCACTATCCAAGAGACCCAGTACTTC. Amino acids: CASSPPKSRGGATIQETQYF.

Notes on this clone: Other DNA sequences in the same sample also yield this CDR3. The DNA of the CDR3 is TGTGCCAGCAACCACCAAGGACAGGGCCGAACAAACTATGGCTACACCTTC. Amino acid sequence: CASNHQGQGRTNYGYTF. This chain uses TRBV5-4 with TRBJ1-2; 8 bases map to TRBD1. V shed 6 bases, J shed 2 bases, and the junction held 15 bases outside the gene matches. The CDR3 is made up of 17 amino acids. Germline loops: CDR1 SGHNT, CDR2 YYREEE (reference sequence).

This clone occurred a few times. The chain recombines TRBV6-1 with TRBJ1-6; possible D gene TRBD1, 5 bases. Germline V gene sequence: CDR1 MNHNS, CDR2 SASEGT. Trimming shortened V by 4 bases and J by 14 bases, and 18 bases separated the two germline ends. This CDR3 is built from 14 residues. The CDR3 DNA reads as TGTGCCAGCAGTGGTAGAGGAGGGGCTCTGGCCCTCCACTTT. Its protein is CASSGRGGALALHF.

The CDR3 nucleotides read TGTGCCAGCAGCTTCGACAGGGGCATTATCGATAGCAATCAGCCCCAGCATTTT. The encoded protein is CASSFDRGIIDSNQPQHF. This chain joins TRBV13 and TRBJ1-5; 8 bases align to TRBD1. This CDR3 is built from 18 residues. V shed 3 bases and J 0 bases; nucleotides not matched to a gene: 10. Germline CDR1 PRHDT, CDR2 FYEKMQ (reference sequence).

Details on this clone: The final CDR3 position lacks the conserved phenylalanine or tryptophan, pointing to a likely read error. The rearrangement uses TRBV6-1 and TRBJ1-1; D unclear. This CDR3 contains 15 residues. The germline V gene encodes CDR1 MNHNS and CDR2 SASEGT. Trimming took off 1 base at V and 5 bases at J, with 14 bases between the two ends. The CDR3 is CASSEGASPGTEAFL. In DNA, the CDR3 is TGTGCCAGCAGTGAAGGGGCCTCCCCGGGAACTGAAGCTTTCCTT.

The chain joins TRBV7-2 to TRBJ2-1; 7 nucleotides match TRBD2. Per germline, CDR1 SGHTA and CDR2 FQGNSA. The CDR3 spans 16 residues. V shed 0 bases, J shed 5 bases, and the junction held 7 bases outside the gene matches. CDR3: CASSLARLAENNEQFF. DNA for the CDR3: TGTGCCAGCAGCTTAGCGCGGCTAGCGGAAAACAATGAGCAGTTCTTC.

The J gene is TRBJ2-5, the V gene TRBV18, with D perhaps TRBD2 (6 bases). Germline V CDR1 and CDR2: KGHSH, LQKENI. With 4 bases removed from V and 2 bases from J, the gap between germline ends came to 11 bases. The CDR3 is 14 residues long. The DNA of the CDR3 is TGTGCCAGCTCACAGGCTCGGGGGCAAGAGACCCAGTACTTC. Protein product: CASSQARGQETQYF.

This clone appeared a few times. The sample holds other DNA sequences that translate to the same CDR3. Here the CDR3 reads CASSQVTGGNSPLHF. The CDR3 DNA follows: TGCGCCAGCAGCCAAGTGACAGGGGGAAATTCACCCCTCCACTTT. The V gene is TRBV4-3, the J gene TRBJ1-6, with TRBD1 matching 9 bases. This CDR3 comprises 15 residues. The trim removed 1 base at V and 7 bases at J, leaving 2 bases unmatched. Germline loops: CDR1 LGHNA, CDR2 YSLEER.

V gene TRBV7-3 combines with J gene TRBJ2-3; 8 bases fit TRBD1. The germline gives CDR1 SGHTA, CDR2 FQGTGA. The CDR3 runs to 14 residues. Losses at the gene ends were 4 bases for V and 5 bases for J; bases not matched to a gene: 5. The CDR3 DNA is TGTGCCAGCAGCTCCCAGGGGGCGGGAGATACGCAGTATTTT. This codes for CASSSQGAGDTQYF.

Concerning this clone itself: Other DNA sequences in this specimen translate into the identical CDR3. The CDR3 sequence: CSVGGQGGSEAFF. The CDR3 nucleotides read TGCAGCGTTGGCGGACAGGGCGGGTCCGAAGCTTTCTTT. The V and J genes are TRBV29-1 and TRBJ1-1; TRBD1 matches at 8 bases. With 4 bases clipped from V and 8 bases from J, the junction kept 9 bases outside the gene matches. Per germline, CDR1 SQVTM and CDR2 ANQGSEA. This CDR3 is 13 amino acids long.

A remark on this clone: This sample also contains other DNA sequences that code for the same CDR3. The chain couples TRBV5-1 to TRBJ2-2; tentatively, D is TRBD1 (5 bases). Trimming left V 3 bases short and J 2 bases short, with 11 bases between. The V gene's germline CDR1 is SGHRS and CDR2 YFSETQ. The CDR3 consists of 15 residues. The CDR3 is CASSSQGGNTGELFF. The DNA of the CDR3 is TGCGCCAGCAGCTCCCAGGGCGGTAACACCGGGGAGCTGTTTTTT.

This clone was detected ten times or more. The V and J genes are TRBV4-3 and TRBJ1-2; TRBD1 is a possible D gene (5 bases). The CDR3 sequence is 13 residues long. The germline V and J ends were trimmed by 4 bases and 5 bases, with 11 bases remaining between them. CDR1 and CDR2 from the germline V gene are LGHNA and YSLEER. Here the CDR3 DNA reads TGCGCCAGCAGCCGCACAGGAGAATATGGCTACACCTTC. It codes for CASSRTGEYGYTF.

The chain has TRBV6-6 and TRBJ1-1; 7 nucleotides line up with TRBD1. The CDR3 sequence is 12 residues long. Per germline, CDR1 MNHNY and CDR2 SVGAGI (reference sequence). After removal of 6 bases from V and 11 bases from J, the junction contained 9 bases not matched to a gene. CDR3 DNA: TGTGCCAGCAGAACAGGGGCTGGTGGGGCTTTCTTT. Translating it yields CASRTGAGGAFF.

The chain carries TRBV5-4 and TRBJ2-7, with unresolved D. CDR1 is SGHNT, CDR2 YYREEE, per germline (reference sequence). The CDR3 totals 16 residues. V lost 1 base, J lost 3 bases, and 17 bases lay in between. CDR3 coding DNA: TGTGCCAGCAGCTTGTTGGGCAGCCACATGAGCTACGAGCAGTACTTC. This sequence encodes CASSLLGSHMSYEQYF.